One and the same sample provided the 10 T cell receptor beta chains below, sequenced in a study of blood T cell repertoires in COVID-19. Measured with immunoSEQ multiplex PCR; TCRdb has only the in-frame clones, and not every one. The sample includes fewer than 450,000 clones, approximately 88% seen only once; the top ten take around 12%. The sample comprised peripheral blood. The receptors were sampled from a woman aged 45 to 65 with COVID-19, enrolled during active disease.

The chain joins TRBV28 to TRBJ1-2, with TRBD1 identical over 9 bases. Germline V gene sequence: CDR1 MDHEN, CDR2 SYDVKM. The CDR3 runs to 13 residues. V shed 6 bases and J 3 bases; nucleotides not matched to a gene: 2. CDR3 coding DNA: TGTGCCAGCAGGAGGGACAGGGACTATGGCTACACCTTC. This translates into CASRRDRDYGYTF.

This chain joins TRBV10-1 and TRBJ1-1, with 7 positions matching TRBD1. V was clipped by 5 bases and J by 2 bases; unmatched bases: 2. The CDR3 totals 13 residues. From germline, CDR1 is WNHNN and CDR2 SYGVQD (reference sequence). The chain's CDR3 is CASSNRGNTEAFF. The CDR3 nucleotides are TGCGCCAGCAGTAACAGGGGAAACACTGAAGCTTTCTTT.

In this sample, this clone turned up a few times. The chain combines TRBV28 with TRBJ1-4; D is uncertain. V was trimmed by 10 bases and J by 0 bases, leaving 12 bases between them. The CDR3 runs 14 residues. Germline CDR1 reads MDHEN; CDR2 reads SYDVKM. The CDR3 bases are TGTGCCACCTCCCCCCAGACAACTAATGAAAAACTGTTTTTT. This gives the protein CATSPQTTNEKLFF.

Notes on this clone: At the DNA level, this CDR3 is encoded by other sequences in the same sample as well. The chain carries TRBV5-4 and TRBJ2-3, with D possibly TRBD2 on 7 matching bases. V was cut by 4 bases and J by 4 bases, with 13 bases left in between. Germline CDR1 SGHNT, CDR2 YYREEE (reference sequence). CDR3 length: 14 amino acids. DNA of the CDR3: TGTGCCAGCAGCCTACGGGGGGCGGCAGATACGCAGTATTTT. This gives the protein CASSLRGAADTQYF.

A few counts support this clone. The chain carries TRBV9 and TRBJ2-7, with D perhaps matching TRBD2 (5 bases). V lost 3 bases to trimming and J lost 7 bases, with 11 bases between them. The CDR3 extends over 12 amino acids. Germline V gene sequence: CDR1 SGDLS, CDR2 YYNGEE. Written as DNA, the CDR3 is TGTGCCAGCAGCGCTGCTTCGGGGGAGCAGTACTTC. Amino acid sequence: CASSAASGEQYF.

This clone is a singleton in its sample. The chain links TRBV20-1 to TRBJ1-6, with D unresolved. The germline CDR1 and CDR2 sequences are DFQATT and SNEGSKA (reference sequence). The CDR3 extends over 11 amino acids. Trimming took off 5 bases at V and 14 bases at J, with 13 bases between the two ends. The CDR3 loop reads CSAPSGATLHF. CDR3 sequence (DNA): TGCAGTGCTCCCTCGGGAGCGACCCTCCACTTT.

V is TRBV6-5 and J is TRBJ1-1, with D perhaps matching TRBD1 (6 bases). The CDR3 spans 14 residues. The V gene lost 7 bases and the J gene lost 5 bases, with 17 bases spanning the gap. Germline V gene data show CDR1 as MNHEY and CDR2 as SVGAGI. The CDR3 DNA follows: TGTGCCAGCACACCCACAAGAGGGGGTACTGAAGCTTTCTTT. Its protein product is CASTPTRGGTEAFF.

This clone was detected a few times. The V and J genes are TRBV5-1 and TRBJ2-2; no reliable D call. Germline V CDR1 and CDR2: SGHRS, YFSETQ. The CDR3 totals 12 residues. The V and J ends lost 0 bases and 6 bases respectively, with 3 bases between them. CDR3 sequence (DNA): TGCGCCAGCAGCTTGGGAGCCGGGGAGCTGTTTTTT. Protein: CASSLGAGELFF.

This clone has only one observation. The chain joins TRBV11-2 to TRBJ1-1, with a possible D match to TRBD1 (6 bases). This CDR3 has 13 amino acids. The V end was cut by 5 bases, the J end by 3 bases, with 10 bases between. The germline V gene encodes CDR1 SGHAT and CDR2 FQNNGV. The CDR3 nucleotides are TGTGCCAGCAGCCAGGACAGCCACACTGAAGCTTTCTTT. Its protein product is CASSQDSHTEAFF.

The chain employs TRBV7-9 and TRBJ1-4; D is ambiguous. This CDR3 has 12 residues. Germline loops: CDR1 SEHNR, CDR2 FQNEAQ (reference sequence). With 5 bases removed from V and 8 bases from J, the gap between germline ends came to 9 bases. Written as DNA, the CDR3 is TGTGCCAGCAGCCTCACGGGGGAAAAACTGTTTTTT. Its translation is CASSLTGEKLFF.